This T cell receptor (beta chain) was captured by sequencing in a study of cytomegalovirus exposure and HLA in healthy donors. PCR used 60 Vbeta primers and 13 Jbeta primers. Assay used: immunoSEQ multiplex PCR; TCRdb lists only in-frame clones, some missing. The repertoire holds about 130,000 clones, with around two thirds as singletons. Overall study results and limits: Sequencing likely generated an artifact that appeared as a cluster of highly shared sequence variants. Productive status was seen about 87% or about 30% of the time for most TCR beta V segments in an earlier analysis.

On this clone: The antigen remains undetermined.

Sequencing was performed on PBMCs. The sequence derives from a man younger than 30 in good health and CMV-seropositive.

CDR3 DNA: TGTGCCAGTAGCTATGCCGGGACAGGGATCGGGGAGACCCAGTACTTC. Its protein is CASSYAGTGIGETQYF. V gene TRBV19 combines with J gene TRBJ2-5, with 9 bases matching TRBD1. The CDR3 sequence is 16 residues long. Germline assignment: CDR1 LNHDA and CDR2 SQIVND (reference sequence). After removal of 6 bases from V and 5 bases from J, the junction contained 13 bases not matched to a gene.